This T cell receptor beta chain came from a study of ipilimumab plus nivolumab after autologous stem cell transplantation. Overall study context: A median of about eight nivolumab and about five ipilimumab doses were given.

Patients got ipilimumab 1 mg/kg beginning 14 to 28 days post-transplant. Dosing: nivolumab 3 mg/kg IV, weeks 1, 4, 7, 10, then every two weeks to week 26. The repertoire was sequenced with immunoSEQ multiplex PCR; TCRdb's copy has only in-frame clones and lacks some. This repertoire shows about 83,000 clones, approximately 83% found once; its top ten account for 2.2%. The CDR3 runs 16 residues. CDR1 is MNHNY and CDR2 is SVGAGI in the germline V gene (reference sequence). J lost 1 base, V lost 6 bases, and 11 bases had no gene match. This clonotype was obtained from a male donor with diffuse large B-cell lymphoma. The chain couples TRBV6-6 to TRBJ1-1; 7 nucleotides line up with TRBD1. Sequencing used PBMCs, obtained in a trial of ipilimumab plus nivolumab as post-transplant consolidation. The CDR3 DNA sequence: TGTGCCAGCAGCGTGACAGGGTACCTCGCGAACACTGAAGCTTTCTTT. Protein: CASSVTGYLANTEAFF.